This entry concerns a single T cell receptor beta chain. CDR1 is SGHVS, CDR2 FQNEAQ, per germline. V was clipped by 8 bases and J by 10 bases, with 12 bases between them. The CDR3 spans 11 residues. The entry originates in a study of blood T cells in healthy people across ages. Primed by a sample-barcoded 5' primer and a J-beta primer mix, a second PCR proceeded for about 6 to 11 cycles. A template-switch adaptor that had 12 random nucleotides put a tag on each cDNA molecule. TCRdb ran MiXCR on the 5' RACE reads and lists one entry per CDR3 protein. The sample has a few hundred thousand distinct CDR3 sequences, 25% to 30% seen once.

The TCR sequence derives from a woman between 65 and 79 years old in good health. The chain joins TRBV7-8 to TRBJ2-1; perhaps TRBD2 as D (6 bases). The sequenced sample was blood. CDR3 in amino acids: CASDHGREQFF. DNA for the CDR3: TGTGCCAGCGACCACGGGAGAGAGCAGTTCTTC.